This T cell receptor beta chain was retrieved from a study of cytomegalovirus exposure and HLA in healthy donors. Findings and limits, study-wide: Cytomegalovirus status was reportedly diagnosed by the classifier with high specificity and sensitivity. A list of 150 to 200 TCR beta chains associated with cytomegalovirus was given.

The CDR3 runs to 15 residues. Germline V gene sequence: CDR1 SEHNR, CDR2 FQNEAQ (reference sequence). V was clipped by 1 base and J by 0 bases, with 10 bases between them. For this clone: The antigen is undetermined.

Here immunoSEQ multiplex PCR was the method, and the copy in TCRdb shows in-frame clones only, minus some. This sample carries some 260,000 clones, roughly 90% of them seen once, and the ten largest clones take 9.5% to 15%. The sequence derives from a man between 18 and 29 years old in good health and CMV-seropositive. The sequenced sample consisted of PBMCs. V is TRBV7-9 and J is TRBJ2-7; D is possibly TRBD1 (5 bases). For the CDR3, the DNA is TGTGCCAGCAGCTTAGAGGCAGGGAACTCCTACGAGCAGTACTTC. This translates into CASSLEAGNSYEQYF.